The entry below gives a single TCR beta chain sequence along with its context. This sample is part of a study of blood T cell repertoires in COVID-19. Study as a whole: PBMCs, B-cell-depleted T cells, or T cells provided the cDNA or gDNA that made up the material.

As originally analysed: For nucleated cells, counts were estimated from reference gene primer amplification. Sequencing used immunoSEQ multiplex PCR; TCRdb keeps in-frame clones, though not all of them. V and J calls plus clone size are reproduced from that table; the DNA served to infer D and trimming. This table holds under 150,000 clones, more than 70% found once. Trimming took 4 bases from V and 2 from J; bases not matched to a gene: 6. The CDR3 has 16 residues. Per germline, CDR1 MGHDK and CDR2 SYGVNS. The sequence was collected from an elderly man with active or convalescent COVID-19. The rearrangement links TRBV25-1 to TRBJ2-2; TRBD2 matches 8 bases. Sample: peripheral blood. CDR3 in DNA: TGTGCCAGCAGTGTCGGTAGCGGGGTTAACACCGGGGAGCTGTTTTTT. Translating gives CASSVGSGVNTGELFF.